The rows below give T cell receptor beta chains drawn from one sample of a study of blood T cell repertoires in COVID-19. Produced via immunoSEQ multiplex PCR; TCRdb's table is partial and in-frame only. Of more than 95,000 clones listed, 70% to 80% are singletons. Input material: peripheral blood. The receptors stem from a man aged 65-85 years with acute or convalescent COVID-19. The conserved cysteine and the conserved F or W are not part of the CDR3 here. Each record gives: CDR3 length, V gene, clone size, J gene, CDR3 protein. The listing skips clone size in some rows; elsewhere it reads once, few, many or a size class.

cdr3_length: 19; v_call: TRBV9; clone_size: -; j_call: TRBJ2-3; cdr3_aa: ASSSTSRVWGQSVSTDTQY
cdr3_length: 13; v_call: TRBV7-9; clone_size: once; j_call: TRBJ2-3; cdr3_aa: ASSFRLARVDTQY
cdr3_length: 12; v_call: TRBV27; clone_size: -; j_call: TRBJ2-3; cdr3_aa: ASSVGLATDTQY
cdr3_length: 14; v_call: TRBV5-1; clone_size: -; j_call: TRBJ2-7; cdr3_aa: ASSLGSSGGVYEQY
cdr3_length: 14; v_call: TRBV24-1; clone_size: -; j_call: TRBJ2-1; cdr3_aa: ATSDLTSGSENEQF
cdr3_length: 12; v_call: TRBV2; clone_size: once; j_call: TRBJ2-1; cdr3_aa: ASSAQISYNEQF
cdr3_length: 15; v_call: TRBV7-3; clone_size: once; j_call: TRBJ2-1; cdr3_aa: ASSFGLAGVGYNEQF
cdr3_length: 11; v_call: TRBV2; clone_size: -; j_call: TRBJ1-1; cdr3_aa: ASMNRVDTEAF
cdr3_length: 12; v_call: TRBV5-1; clone_size: -; j_call: TRBJ2-7; cdr3_aa: ASSTGTNSYEQY
cdr3_length: 12; v_call: TRBV5-1; clone_size: few; j_call: TRBJ1-2; cdr3_aa: ASSLAGLGYGYT
cdr3_length: 13; v_call: TRBV18; clone_size: -; j_call: TRBJ2-3; cdr3_aa: ASSPPLRGTDTQY
cdr3_length: 13; v_call: TRBV7-3; clone_size: -; j_call: TRBJ2-1; cdr3_aa: ASSPRTSGMNEQF
cdr3_length: 12; v_call: TRBV29-1; clone_size: -; j_call: TRBJ1-3; cdr3_aa: SVGGRQSGNTIY
cdr3_length: 11; v_call: TRBV12-3/TRBV12-4; clone_size: -; j_call: TRBJ2-7; cdr3_aa: ASSSDRRGEQY
cdr3_length: 13; v_call: TRBV6-5; clone_size: few; j_call: TRBJ2-1; cdr3_aa: ASSSFRAGHGGQF
cdr3_length: 10; v_call: TRBV29-1; clone_size: -; j_call: TRBJ1-1; cdr3_aa: SVEGGRTEAF
cdr3_length: 15; v_call: TRBV24-1; clone_size: -; j_call: TRBJ2-1; cdr3_aa: ATSDLPGQGRSHEQF
cdr3_length: 14; v_call: TRBV7-9; clone_size: -; j_call: TRBJ1-4; cdr3_aa: ASSFSGMAANEKLF
cdr3_length: 14; v_call: TRBV4-3; clone_size: -; j_call: TRBJ1-2; cdr3_aa: ASSQDPEGRIYGYT
cdr3_length: 13; v_call: TRBV27; clone_size: -; j_call: TRBJ2-1; cdr3_aa: ASSFFGTGYNEQF
cdr3_length: 13; v_call: TRBV5-6; clone_size: -; j_call: TRBJ1-3; cdr3_aa: ASSWGQSSGNTIY
cdr3_length: 13; v_call: TRBV5-1; clone_size: -; j_call: TRBJ1-1; cdr3_aa: ASSLVVGANTEAF
cdr3_length: 12; v_call: TRBV7-7; clone_size: -; j_call: TRBJ2-3; cdr3_aa: ASSIGTGGNTQY
cdr3_length: 12; v_call: TRBV28; clone_size: -; j_call: TRBJ1-1; cdr3_aa: ASSLRDSRTEAF
cdr3_length: 15; v_call: TRBV27; clone_size: -; j_call: TRBJ2-3; cdr3_aa: ASSFSQTSGALDTQY
cdr3_length: 13; v_call: TRBV3-1/TRBV3-2; clone_size: once; j_call: TRBJ2-3; cdr3_aa: ASSQLQGRTDTQY
cdr3_length: 13; v_call: TRBV30; clone_size: -; j_call: TRBJ1-1; cdr3_aa: AWSVISPMNTEAF
cdr3_length: 12; v_call: TRBV28; clone_size: -; j_call: TRBJ2-2; cdr3_aa: ARARQENTGELF
cdr3_length: 10; v_call: TRBV7-9; clone_size: once; j_call: TRBJ2-7; cdr3_aa: ASSLTPNEQY
cdr3_length: 14; v_call: TRBV4-1; clone_size: -; j_call: TRBJ2-2; cdr3_aa: ASSQQQGTLAGELF
cdr3_length: 11; v_call: TRBV18; clone_size: -; j_call: TRBJ2-1; cdr3_aa: ASSQSQEGEQF
cdr3_length: 18; v_call: TRBV18; clone_size: -; j_call: TRBJ2-5; cdr3_aa: ASSPPPGTSGSRGQETQY
cdr3_length: 12; v_call: TRBV7-2; clone_size: -; j_call: TRBJ1-4; cdr3_aa: ASSFTGGREKLF
cdr3_length: 13; v_call: TRBV6-6; clone_size: -; j_call: TRBJ1-5; cdr3_aa: ASSYWDSRDQPQH
cdr3_length: 11; v_call: TRBV19; clone_size: -; j_call: TRBJ2-1; cdr3_aa: ASSIGRENEQF
cdr3_length: 14; v_call: TRBV5-1; clone_size: -; j_call: TRBJ2-1; cdr3_aa: ASSLGGTSEGNEQF
cdr3_length: 13; v_call: TRBV10-1; clone_size: few; j_call: TRBJ2-7; cdr3_aa: ASRLAGVLSYEQY
cdr3_length: 12; v_call: TRBV5-1; clone_size: -; j_call: TRBJ1-2; cdr3_aa: ASSIQGGGYGYT
cdr3_length: 15; v_call: TRBV28; clone_size: -; j_call: TRBJ2-2; cdr3_aa: ASSLSWGRAFTGELF
cdr3_length: 15; v_call: TRBV5-3; clone_size: once; j_call: TRBJ2-7; cdr3_aa: ARSQPRIGWENYEQY
cdr3_length: 12; v_call: TRBV14; clone_size: -; j_call: TRBJ2-7; cdr3_aa: ASRARTGGEPQY
cdr3_length: 10; v_call: TRBV28; clone_size: -; j_call: TRBJ2-7; cdr3_aa: ASRTSPYEQY
cdr3_length: 11; v_call: TRBV24-1; clone_size: once; j_call: TRBJ2-3; cdr3_aa: ATSDGAFDTQY